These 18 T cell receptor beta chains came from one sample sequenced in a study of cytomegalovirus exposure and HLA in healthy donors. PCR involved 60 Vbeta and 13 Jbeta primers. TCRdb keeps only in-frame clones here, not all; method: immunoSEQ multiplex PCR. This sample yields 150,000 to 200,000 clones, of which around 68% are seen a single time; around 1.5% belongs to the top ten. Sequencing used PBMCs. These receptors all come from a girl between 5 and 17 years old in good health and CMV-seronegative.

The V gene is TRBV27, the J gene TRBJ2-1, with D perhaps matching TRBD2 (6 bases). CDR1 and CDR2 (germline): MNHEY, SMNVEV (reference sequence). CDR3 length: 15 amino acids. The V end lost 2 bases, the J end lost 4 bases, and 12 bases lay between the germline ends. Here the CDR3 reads CASSLITRGYNEQFF. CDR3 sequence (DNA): TGTGCCAGCAGTTTAATAACCCGGGGGTACAATGAGCAGTTCTTC.

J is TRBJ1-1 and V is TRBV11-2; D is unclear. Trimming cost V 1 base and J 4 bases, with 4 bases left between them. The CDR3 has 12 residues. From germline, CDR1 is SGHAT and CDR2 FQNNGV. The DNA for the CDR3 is TGTGCCAGCAGCTTAGTCGGCACTGAAGCTTTCTTT. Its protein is CASSLVGTEAFF.

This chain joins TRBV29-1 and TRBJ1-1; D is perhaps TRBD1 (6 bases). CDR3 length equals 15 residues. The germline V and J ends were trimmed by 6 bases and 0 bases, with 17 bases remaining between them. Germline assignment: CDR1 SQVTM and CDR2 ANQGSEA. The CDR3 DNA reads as TGCAGCGTGGCCGACAGGACGGGCTTGAACACTGAAGCTTTCTTT. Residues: CSVADRTGLNTEAFF. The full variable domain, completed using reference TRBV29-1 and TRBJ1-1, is SAVISQKPSRDICQRGTSLTIQCQVDSQVTMMFWYRQQPGQSLTLIATANQGSEATYESGFVIDKFPISRPNLTFSTLTVSNMSPEDSSIYLCSVADRTGLNTEAFFGQGTRLTVV.

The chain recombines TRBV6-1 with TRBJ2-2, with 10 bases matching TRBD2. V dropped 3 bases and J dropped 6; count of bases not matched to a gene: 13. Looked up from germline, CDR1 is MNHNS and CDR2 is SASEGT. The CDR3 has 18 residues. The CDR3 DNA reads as TGTGCCAGCAGTGACCCTAGCGGGGGCATGAGTAGGGCCGGGGAGCTGTTTTTT. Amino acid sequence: CASSDPSGGMSRAGELFF.

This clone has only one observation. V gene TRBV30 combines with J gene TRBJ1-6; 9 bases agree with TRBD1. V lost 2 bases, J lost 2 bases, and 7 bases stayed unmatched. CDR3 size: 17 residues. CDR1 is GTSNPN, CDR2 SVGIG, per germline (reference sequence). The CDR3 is CAWSSGQGPPYNSPLHF. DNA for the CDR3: TGTGCCTGGAGTTCTGGACAGGGGCCCCCCTATAATTCACCCCTCCACTTT.

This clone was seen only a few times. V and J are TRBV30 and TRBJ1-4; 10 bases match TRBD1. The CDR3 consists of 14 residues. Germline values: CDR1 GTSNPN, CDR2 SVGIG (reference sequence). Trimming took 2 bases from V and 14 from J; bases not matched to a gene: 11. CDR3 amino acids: CAWSSGTGELGLFF. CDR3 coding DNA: TGTGCCTGGAGTTCCGGGACAGGGGAGTTAGGGCTGTTTTTT.

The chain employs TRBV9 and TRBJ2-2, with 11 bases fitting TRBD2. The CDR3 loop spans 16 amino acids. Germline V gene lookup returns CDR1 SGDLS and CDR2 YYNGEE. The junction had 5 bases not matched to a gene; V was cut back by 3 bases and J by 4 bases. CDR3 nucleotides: TGTGCCAGCAGCGGACTTAGCGGGGGGGCCACCGGGGAGCTGTTTTTT. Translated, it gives CASSGLSGGATGELFF.

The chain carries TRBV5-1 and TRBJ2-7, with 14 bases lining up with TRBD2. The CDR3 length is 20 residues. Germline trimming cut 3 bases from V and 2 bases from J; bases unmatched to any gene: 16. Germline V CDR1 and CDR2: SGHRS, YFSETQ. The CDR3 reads CASSSGGTSGGSHPPYEQYF. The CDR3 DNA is TGCGCCAGCAGCTCTGGTGGGACTAGCGGGGGCTCCCACCCCCCCTACGAGCAGTACTTC.

CDR3 sequence: CAWSPSMANGYTF. CDR3 bases: TGTGCCTGGAGTCCTTCCATGGCCAATGGCTACACCTTC. This sequence joins TRBV30 and TRBJ1-2; no clear D. V was shortened by 2 bases and J by 6 bases, with 13 bases between the two germline ends. Germline V CDR1 and CDR2: GTSNPN, SVGIG (reference sequence). The CDR3 is 13 amino acids.

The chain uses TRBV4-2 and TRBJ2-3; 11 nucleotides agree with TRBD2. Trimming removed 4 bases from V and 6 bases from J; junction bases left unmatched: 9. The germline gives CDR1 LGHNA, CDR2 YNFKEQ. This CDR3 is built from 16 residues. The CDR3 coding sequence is TGTGCCAGCAGCCCGACTACTAGCGGGGGTAGGGATACGCAGTATTTT. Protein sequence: CASSPTTSGGRDTQYF.

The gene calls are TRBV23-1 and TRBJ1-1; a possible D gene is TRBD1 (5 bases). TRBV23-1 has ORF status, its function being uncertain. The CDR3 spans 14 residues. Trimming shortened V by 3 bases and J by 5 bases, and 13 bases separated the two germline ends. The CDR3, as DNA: TGCGCCAGCAGTCAGTCCCAGGGTAAAACTGAAGCTTTCTTT. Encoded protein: CASSQSQGKTEAFF.

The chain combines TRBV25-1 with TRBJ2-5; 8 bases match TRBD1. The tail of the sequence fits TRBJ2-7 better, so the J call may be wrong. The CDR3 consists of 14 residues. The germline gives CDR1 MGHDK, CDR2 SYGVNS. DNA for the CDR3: TGTGCCAGCAGTGACCCCGACAGGGGCTACGAGCAGTACTTC. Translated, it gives CASSDPDRGYEQYF.

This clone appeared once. The CDR3 region has the DNA TGCAGCGTCGCAAGACTAGCGGGGGAAAAACGATTTTCCTACGAGCAGTACTTC. Its translation: CSVARLAGEKRFSYEQYF. The rearrangement joins TRBV29-1 to TRBJ2-7; 12 bases align to TRBD2. Germline values: CDR1 SQVTM, CDR2 ANQGSEA. The CDR3 spans 18 residues. V lost 6 bases and J lost 1; bases outside the gene matches: 16.

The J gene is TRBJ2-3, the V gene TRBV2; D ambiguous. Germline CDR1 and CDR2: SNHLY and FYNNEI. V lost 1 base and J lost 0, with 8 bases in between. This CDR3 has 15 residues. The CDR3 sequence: CASSEGSESTDTQYF. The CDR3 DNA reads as TGTGCCAGCAGTGAAGGGAGCGAGAGCACAGATACGCAGTATTTT.

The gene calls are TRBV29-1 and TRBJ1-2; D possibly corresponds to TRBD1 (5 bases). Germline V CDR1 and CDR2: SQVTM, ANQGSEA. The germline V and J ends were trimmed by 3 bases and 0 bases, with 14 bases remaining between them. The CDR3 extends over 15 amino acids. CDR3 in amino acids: CSVEGTDSSNYGYTF. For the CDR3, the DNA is TGCAGCGTTGAGGGGACTGACAGTTCTAACTATGGCTACACCTTC.

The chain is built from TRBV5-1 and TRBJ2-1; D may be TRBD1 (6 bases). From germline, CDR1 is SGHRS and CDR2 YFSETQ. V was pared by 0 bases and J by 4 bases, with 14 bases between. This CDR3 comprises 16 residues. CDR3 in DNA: TGCGCCAGCAGCTTGGGACAGGCGATGCCTTACAATGAGCAGTTCTTC. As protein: CASSLGQAMPYNEQFF.

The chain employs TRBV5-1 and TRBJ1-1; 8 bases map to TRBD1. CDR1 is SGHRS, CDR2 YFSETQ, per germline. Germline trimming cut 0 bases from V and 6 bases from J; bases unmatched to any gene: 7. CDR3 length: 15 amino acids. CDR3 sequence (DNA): TGCGCCAGCAGCTTGGAGGCGACAGGGGTTTCTGAAGCTTTCTTT. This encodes CASSLEATGVSEAFF. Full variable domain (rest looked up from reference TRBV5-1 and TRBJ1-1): KAGVTQTPRYLIKTRGQQVTLSCSPISGHRSVSWYQQTPGQGLQFLFEYFSETQRNKGNFPGRFSGRQFSNSRSEMNVSTLELGDSALYLCASSLEATGVSEAFFGQGTRLTVV.

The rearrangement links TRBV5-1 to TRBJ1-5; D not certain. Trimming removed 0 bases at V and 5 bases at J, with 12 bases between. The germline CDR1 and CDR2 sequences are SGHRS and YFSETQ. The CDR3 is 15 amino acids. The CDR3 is CASSLGGSVDQPQHF. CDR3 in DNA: TGCGCCAGCAGCTTGGGAGGGTCGGTGGATCAGCCCCAGCATTTT.